This TCR beta chain was found in a study of shared clonotypes between healthy human individuals. This clone has only a few counts. The table came from immunoSEQ multiplex PCR; TCRdb's copy has only in-frame clones and leaves some out. Among fewer than 700,000 clones listed, around three quarters were seen once. None of the donors, who were healthy HIV-negative adults, had recently had acute infections or vaccinations. CDR1 is SQVTM and CDR2 is ANQGSEA in the germline V gene. This CDR3 has 11 residues. V was shortened by 8 bases and J by 6 bases, with 12 bases between the two germline ends. The sequenced sample was PBMCs. This TCR was sampled from a woman aged 40 to 50 in good health. Some clones in this sample may be carry-over from other donors' samples. The V and J genes are TRBV29-1 and TRBJ2-3; D remains unclear. CDR3 region: CSSARGDTQYF. In nucleotides, the CDR3 is TGCAGCTCAGCCCGTGGGGATACGCAGTATTTT.